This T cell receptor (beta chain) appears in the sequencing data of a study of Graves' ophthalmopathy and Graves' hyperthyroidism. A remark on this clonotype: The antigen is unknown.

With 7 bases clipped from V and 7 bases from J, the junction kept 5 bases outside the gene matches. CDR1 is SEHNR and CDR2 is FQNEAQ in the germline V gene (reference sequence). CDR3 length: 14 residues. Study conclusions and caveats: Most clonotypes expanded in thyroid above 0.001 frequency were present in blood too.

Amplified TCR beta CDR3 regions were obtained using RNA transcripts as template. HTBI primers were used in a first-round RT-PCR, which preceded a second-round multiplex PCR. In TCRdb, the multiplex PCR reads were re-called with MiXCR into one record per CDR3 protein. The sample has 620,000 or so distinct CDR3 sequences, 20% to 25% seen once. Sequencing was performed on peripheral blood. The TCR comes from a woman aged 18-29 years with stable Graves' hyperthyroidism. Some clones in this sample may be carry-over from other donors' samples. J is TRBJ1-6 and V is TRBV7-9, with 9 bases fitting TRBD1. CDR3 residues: CASTFDRGNSPLHF. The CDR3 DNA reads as TGTGCCAGCACCTTTGACAGGGGGAATTCACCCCTCCACTTT. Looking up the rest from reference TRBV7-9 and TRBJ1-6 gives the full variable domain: DTGVSQNPRHKITKRGQNVTFRCDPISEHNRLYWYRQTLGQGPEFLTYFQNEAQLEKSRLLSDRFSAERPKGSFSTLEIQRTEQGDSAMYLCASTFDRGNSPLHFGNGTRLTVT.